Sequencing of this T cell receptor (beta chain) was carried out in a study of cytomegalovirus exposure and HLA in healthy donors. Study conclusions and caveats: Three CMV-associated chains proved CMV antigen-specific in vitro. Most observed TCR sequences were rare, whereas some public TCRs were detected in many donors. Subsequent analysis found a tendency for first-cohort TCR clusters to co-occur within the 110 or so validation repertoires.

There are 15 residues in the CDR3. CDR1 and CDR2 (germline): ENHRY, SYGVKD. Trimming cost V 7 bases and J 7 bases; bases outside gene matches: 11. These donors were members of the approximately 120-subject validation cohort, a group separate from the roughly 670-subject first cohort. The table came from immunoSEQ multiplex PCR; TCRdb's copy has only in-frame clones and leaves some out. The sample lists about 330,000 clones; more than 80% were seen once. With respect to this clone: Its target is not known.

This TCR was sampled from a woman aged 18-35 years in good health and CMV-seronegative. The chain recombines TRBV10-3 with TRBJ2-1; 9 bases fit TRBD1. The sample consisted of PBMCs. The CDR3 DNA follows: TGTGCCATCAACCAACCACAGGGGGCGCGGAATGAGCAGTTCTTC. This codes for CAINQPQGARNEQFF.